A selection of T cell receptor beta chains follows, all from one sample in a study of regulatory T cells in long-lasting Graves disease. TCRdb recomputed calls from the multiplex PCR reads with MiXCR, one row per CDR3 protein. The table has 500,000 to 700,000 distinct CDR3 sequences, about 32% seen once; the top ten hold around 40%. The source was peripheral blood mononuclear cells (PBMCs), collected when the disease was refractory, from a patient treated with antithyroid drugs. The origin of the receptors is a female donor with Graves disease. Each CDR3 is given with its conserved first and last residue. Fields, in order: V gene, D gene, J gene, clone size, CDR3 protein, CDR3 DNA. A D gene is named only where the DNA matches it firmly. Size tells how often a clone was seen (once, few, many) or the class of an expanded clone, and some rows leave it out.

TRBV28	TRBD1	TRBJ1-5	many	CASSLLGRQGPLHF	TGTGCCAGCAGTTTACTAGGGCGACAGGGACCACTGCATTTT
TRBV3-1	TRBD2	TRBJ2-2	-	CASSRLAGGFGELFF	TGTGCCAGCAGCCGACTAGCGGGAGGATTCGGGGAGCTGTTTTTT
TRBV6-2/TRBV6-3	-	TRBJ1-2	once	CASSYFPGTPHGYTF	TGTGCCAGCAGTTACTTCCCCGGGACACCTCATGGCTACACCTTC
TRBV27	TRBD1	TRBJ1-1	many	CASSRLTGVGTEAFF	TGTGCCAGCAGTCGATTGACAGGGGTGGGGACTGAAGCTTTCTTT
TRBV9	-	TRBJ1-2	-	CASSVGGGALAYGYTF	TGTGCCAGCAGCGTAGGAGGGGGAGCATTAGCCTATGGCTACACCTTC
TRBV7-9	-	TRBJ2-7	-	CAVQARQVAGGEQYF	TGTGCCGTCCAGGCGCGACAGGTGGCCGGGGGCGAGCAGTACTTC
TRBV5-6	TRBD1	TRBJ2-7	many	CASSGRAGQGLYEQYF	TGTGCCAGCAGCGGCAGGGCGGGACAGGGTCTCTACGAGCAGTACTTC
TRBV6-1	TRBD2	TRBJ2-3	-	CASRTTSGLWRTQYF	TGTGCCAGCAGGACGACTAGCGGGTTATGGCGTACGCAGTATTTT
TRBV2	-	TRBJ1-1	many	CASSDRQFRNTEAFF	TGTGCCAGCAGCGATAGACAGTTCCGGAACACTGAAGCTTTCTTT
TRBV7-9	TRBD2	TRBJ2-7	few	CASSWGTSGEGGSEQYF	TGTGCCAGCAGCTGGGGGACTAGCGGGGAGGGGGGATCCGAGCAGTACTTC
TRBV14	-	TRBJ1-3	-	CASSSTSTSSGNTIYF	TGTGCCAGCAGCTCCACGAGCACCAGCTCTGGAAACACCATATATTTT
TRBV5-8	TRBD1	TRBJ1-5	-	CASSPVPRGLEPQHF	TGTGCCAGCAGCCCAGTCCCCAGGGGGCTGGAGCCCCAGCATTTT
TRBV20-1	-	TRBJ2-3	once	CSAGGRDTQYF	TGCAGTGCTGGAGGGCGAGATACGCAGTATTTT
TRBV11-1	-	TRBJ1-1	many	CASSLGWGNEAFF	TGTGCCAGCAGCTTGGGATGGGGTAATGAAGCTTTCTTT
TRBV12-3/TRBV12-4	-	TRBJ1-2	few	CASSLYPRQPYGYTF	TGTGCCAGCAGTTTATACCCCCGACAGCCTTATGGCTACACCTTC
TRBV6-2/TRBV6-3	TRBD1	TRBJ1-6	-	CASSGSGQRNSPLHF	TGTGCCAGCAGTGGTTCGGGACAGAGAAATTCACCCCTCCACTTT
TRBV5-1	-	TRBJ2-6	-	CASSLKASGANVLTF	TGCGCCAGCAGCTTAAAGGCTTCTGGGGCCAACGTCCTGACTTTC
TRBV20-1	-	TRBJ1-4	-	CSASPGGWGNEKLFF	TGCAGTGCTAGCCCGGGGGGCTGGGGGAATGAAAAACTGTTTTTT
TRBV10-3	-	TRBJ2-1	few	CAISDGASSYNEQFF	TGTGCCATCAGTGATGGGGCGAGCTCCTACAATGAGCAGTTCTTC
TRBV28	TRBD1	TRBJ1-4	many	CASSFDRARGEKLFF	TGTGCCAGCAGTTTCGACAGGGCGCGTGGTGAAAAACTGTTTTTT
TRBV12-3/TRBV12-4	TRBD2	TRBJ2-7	-	CASSSVLAGSSCEQYF	TGTGCCAGCAGTTCCGTTTTAGCGGGAAGCTCCTGCGAGCAGTACTTC
TRBV4-1	-	TRBJ1-4	once	CASSQAEVRGRDEKLFF	TGCGCCAGCAGCCAAGCCGAAGTCCGGGGAAGGGACGAAAAACTGTTTTTT
TRBV6-2/TRBV6-3	-	TRBJ1-5	-	CASSSPRRDGRRSPQHF	TGTGCCAGCAGTTCTCCCCGAAGGGACGGACGGAGATCGCCCCAGCATTTT
TRBV20-1	TRBD2	TRBJ2-7	few	CSARREASYEQYF	TGCAGTGCGAGGCGGGAGGCTTCCTACGAGCAGTACTTC
TRBV6-1	TRBD2	TRBJ2-1	-	CASGETSGYNEQFF	TGTGCCAGCGGTGAGACTAGCGGATACAATGAGCAGTTCTTC
TRBV11-2	TRBD1	TRBJ2-7	-	CASSSYRDRGPYEQYF	TGTGCCAGCAGCTCTTACCGAGATAGGGGGCCCTACGAGCAGTACTTC
TRBV28	-	TRBJ1-1	many	CASSSVGHLNTEAFF	TGTGCCAGCAGTTCGGTGGGACACCTGAACACTGAAGCTTTCTTT
TRBV2	-	TRBJ1-1	-	CASKSEDWAEAFF	TGTGCCAGCAAGTCAGAGGACTGGGCTGAAGCTTTCTTT
TRBV2	-	TRBJ1-1	-	CASSKMTSEAFF	TGTGCCAGCAGTAAGATGACAAGTGAAGCTTTCTTT
TRBV12-3/TRBV12-4	-	TRBJ1-5	many	CASSLAPDRQPQHF	TGTGCCAGCAGTTTAGCCCCGGACCGTCAGCCCCAGCATTTT
TRBV12-3/TRBV12-4	-	TRBJ1-5	-	CASRKTGAYSNQPQHF	TGTGCCAGCAGAAAAACCGGGGCCTATAGCAATCAGCCCCAGCATTTT
TRBV2	-	TRBJ1-4	-	CAKSDRYNEKLFF	TGTGCCAAGTCGGACAGATATAATGAAAAACTGTTTTTT
TRBV15	TRBD1	TRBJ2-7	-	CATSRPGQGAYEQYF	TGTGCCACCAGCAGACCGGGACAGGGAGCCTACGAGCAGTACTTC
TRBV5-1	-	TRBJ1-1	-	CASRIGFNAEAFF	TGCGCCAGCAGAATAGGGTTTAATGCTGAAGCTTTCTTT
TRBV28	-	TRBJ2-5	many	CASSSYQETQYF	TGTGCCAGCAGTTCGTACCAAGAGACCCAGTACTTC